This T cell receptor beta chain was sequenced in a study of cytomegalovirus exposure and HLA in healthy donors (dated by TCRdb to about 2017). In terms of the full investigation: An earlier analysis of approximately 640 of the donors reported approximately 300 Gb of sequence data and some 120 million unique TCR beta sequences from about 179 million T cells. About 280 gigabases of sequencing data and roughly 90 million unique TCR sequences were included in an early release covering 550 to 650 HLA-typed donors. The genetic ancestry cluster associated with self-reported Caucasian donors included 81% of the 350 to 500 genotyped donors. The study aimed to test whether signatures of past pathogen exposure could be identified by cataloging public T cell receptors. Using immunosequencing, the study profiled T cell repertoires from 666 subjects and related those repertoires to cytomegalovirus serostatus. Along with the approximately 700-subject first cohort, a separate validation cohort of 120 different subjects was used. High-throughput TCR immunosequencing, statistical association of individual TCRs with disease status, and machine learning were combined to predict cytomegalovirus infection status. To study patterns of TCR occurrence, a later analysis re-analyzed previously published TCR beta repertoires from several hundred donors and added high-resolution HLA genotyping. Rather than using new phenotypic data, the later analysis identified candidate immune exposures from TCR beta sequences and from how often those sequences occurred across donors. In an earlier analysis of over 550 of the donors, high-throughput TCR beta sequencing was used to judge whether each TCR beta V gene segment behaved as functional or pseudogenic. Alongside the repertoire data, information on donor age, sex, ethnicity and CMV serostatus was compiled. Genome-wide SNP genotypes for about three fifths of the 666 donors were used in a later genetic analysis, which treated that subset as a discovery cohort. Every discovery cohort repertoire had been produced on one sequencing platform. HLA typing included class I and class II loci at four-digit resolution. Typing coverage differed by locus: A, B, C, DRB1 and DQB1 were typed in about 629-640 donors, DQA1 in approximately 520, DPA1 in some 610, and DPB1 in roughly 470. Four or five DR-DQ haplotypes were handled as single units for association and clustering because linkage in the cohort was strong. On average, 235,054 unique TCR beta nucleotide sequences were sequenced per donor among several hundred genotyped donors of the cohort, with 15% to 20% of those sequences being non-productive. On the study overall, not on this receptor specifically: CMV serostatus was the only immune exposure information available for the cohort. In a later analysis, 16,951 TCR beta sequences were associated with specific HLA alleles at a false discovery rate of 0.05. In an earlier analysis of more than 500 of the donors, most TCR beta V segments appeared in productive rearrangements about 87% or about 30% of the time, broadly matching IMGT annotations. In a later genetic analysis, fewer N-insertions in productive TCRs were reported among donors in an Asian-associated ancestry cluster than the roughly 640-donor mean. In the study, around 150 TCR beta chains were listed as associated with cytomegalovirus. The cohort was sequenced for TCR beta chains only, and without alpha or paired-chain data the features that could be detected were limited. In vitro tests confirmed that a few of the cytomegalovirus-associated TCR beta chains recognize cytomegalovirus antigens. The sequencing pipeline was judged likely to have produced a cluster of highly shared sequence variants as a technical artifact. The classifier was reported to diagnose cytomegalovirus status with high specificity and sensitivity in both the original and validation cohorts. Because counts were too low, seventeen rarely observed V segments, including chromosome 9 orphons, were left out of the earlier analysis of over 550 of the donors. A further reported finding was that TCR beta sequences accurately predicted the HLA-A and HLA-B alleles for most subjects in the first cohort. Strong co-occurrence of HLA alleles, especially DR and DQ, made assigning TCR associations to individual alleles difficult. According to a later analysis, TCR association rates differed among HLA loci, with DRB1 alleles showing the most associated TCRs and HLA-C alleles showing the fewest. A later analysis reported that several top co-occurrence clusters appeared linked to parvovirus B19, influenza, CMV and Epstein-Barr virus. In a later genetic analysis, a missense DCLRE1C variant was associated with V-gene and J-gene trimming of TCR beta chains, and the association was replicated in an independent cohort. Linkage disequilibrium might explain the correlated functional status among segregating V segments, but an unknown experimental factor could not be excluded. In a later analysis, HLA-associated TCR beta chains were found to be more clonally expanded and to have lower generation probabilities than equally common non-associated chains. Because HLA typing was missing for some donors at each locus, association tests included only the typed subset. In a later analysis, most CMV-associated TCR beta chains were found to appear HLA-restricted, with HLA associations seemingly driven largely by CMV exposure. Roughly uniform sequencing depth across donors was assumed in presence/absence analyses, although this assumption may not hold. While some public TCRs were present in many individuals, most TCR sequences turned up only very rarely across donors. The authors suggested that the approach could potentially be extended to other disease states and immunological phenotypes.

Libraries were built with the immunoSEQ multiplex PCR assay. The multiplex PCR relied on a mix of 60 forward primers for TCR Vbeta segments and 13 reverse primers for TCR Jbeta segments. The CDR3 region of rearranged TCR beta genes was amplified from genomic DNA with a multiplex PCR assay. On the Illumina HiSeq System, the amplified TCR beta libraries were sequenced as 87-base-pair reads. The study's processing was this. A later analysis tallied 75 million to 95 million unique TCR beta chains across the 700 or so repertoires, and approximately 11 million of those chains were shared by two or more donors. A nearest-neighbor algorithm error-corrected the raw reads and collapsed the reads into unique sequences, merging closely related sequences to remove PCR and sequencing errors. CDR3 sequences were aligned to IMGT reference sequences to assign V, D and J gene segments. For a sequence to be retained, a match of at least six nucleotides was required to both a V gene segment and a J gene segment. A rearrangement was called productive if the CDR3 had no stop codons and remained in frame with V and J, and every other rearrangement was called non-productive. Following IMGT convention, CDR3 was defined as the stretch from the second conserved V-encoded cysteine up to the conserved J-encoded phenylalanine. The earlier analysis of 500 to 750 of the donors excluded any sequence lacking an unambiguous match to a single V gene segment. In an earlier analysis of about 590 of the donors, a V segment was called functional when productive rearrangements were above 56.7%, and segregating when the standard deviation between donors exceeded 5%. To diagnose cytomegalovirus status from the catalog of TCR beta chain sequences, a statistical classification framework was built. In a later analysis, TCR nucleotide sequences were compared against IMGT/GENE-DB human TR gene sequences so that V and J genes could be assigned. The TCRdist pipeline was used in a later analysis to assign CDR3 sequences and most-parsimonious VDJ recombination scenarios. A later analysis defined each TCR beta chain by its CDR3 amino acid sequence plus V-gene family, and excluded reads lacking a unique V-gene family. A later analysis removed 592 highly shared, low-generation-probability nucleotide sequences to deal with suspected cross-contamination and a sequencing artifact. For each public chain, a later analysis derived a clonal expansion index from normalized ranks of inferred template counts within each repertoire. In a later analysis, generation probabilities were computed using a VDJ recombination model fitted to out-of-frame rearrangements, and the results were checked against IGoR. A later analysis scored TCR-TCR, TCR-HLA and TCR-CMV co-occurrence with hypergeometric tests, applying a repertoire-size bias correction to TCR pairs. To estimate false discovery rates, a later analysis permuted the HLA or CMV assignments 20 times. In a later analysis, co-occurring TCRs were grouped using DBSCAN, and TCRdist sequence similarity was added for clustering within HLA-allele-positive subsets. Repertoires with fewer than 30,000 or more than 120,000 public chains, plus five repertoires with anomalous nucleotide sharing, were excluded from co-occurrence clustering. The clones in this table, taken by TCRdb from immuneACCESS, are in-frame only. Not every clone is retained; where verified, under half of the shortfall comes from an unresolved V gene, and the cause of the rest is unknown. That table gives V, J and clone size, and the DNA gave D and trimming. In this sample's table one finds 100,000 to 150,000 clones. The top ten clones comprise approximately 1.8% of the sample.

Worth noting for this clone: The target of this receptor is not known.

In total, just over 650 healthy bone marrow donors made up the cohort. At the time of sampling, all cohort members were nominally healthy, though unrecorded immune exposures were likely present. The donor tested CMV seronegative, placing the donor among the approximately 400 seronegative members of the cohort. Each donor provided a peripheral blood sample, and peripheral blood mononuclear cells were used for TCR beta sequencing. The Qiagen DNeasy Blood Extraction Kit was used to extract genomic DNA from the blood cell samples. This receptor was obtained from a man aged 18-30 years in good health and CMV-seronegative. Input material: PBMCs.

Read as DNA, the sequence is TGTGCCAGCAGCTCCCAGCGGGGGGTAGCTCTCGGCGAGCAGTACTTC. This translates into CASSSQRGVALGEQYF. The sequence joins TRBV9 to TRBJ2-7, with 9 central nucleotides matching TRBD2. From V the trimming removes 4 bases and from J it removes 6 bases, while the gene matches leave 14 bases of the junction unaccounted for. CDR1 is given as SGDLS and CDR2 as YYNGEE, both from the germline V gene. The CDR3 spans 16 residues, from the cysteine through the phenylalanine. The sequence is cut down to CDR3 DNA, 48 bases in frame from base 1.